This TCR beta chain was recovered during a study of blood T cell repertoires in COVID-19. The CDR3 runs to 15 residues. CDR1 is SGDLS, CDR2 YYNGEE, per germline. Trimming cost V 4 bases and J 2 bases; bases outside gene matches: 5. The data were produced by immunoSEQ multiplex PCR, yet TCRdb's version contains in-frame clones alone and is incomplete. The profile shows approximately 170,000 clones, about 86% of them singletons. The sequenced sample consisted of PBMCs or T cells enriched from blood (not recorded which). The clonotype originates from a woman in her 50s in a cohort exposed to, infected with or recovered from COVID-19 (not recorded which). This rearrangement joins TRBV9 to TRBJ2-7; 11 nucleotides agree with TRBD2. CDR3 sequence reads: CASSPGLADAYEQYF. CDR3 DNA sequence: TGTGCCAGCAGCCCGGGACTAGCGGACGCCTACGAGCAGTACTTC.